This T cell receptor (beta chain) appears in the sequencing data of a study of CD8+CD57+ T cells in acquired aplastic anemia. The overall study: DNA per sorted CD4+ or CD8+ sample ranged 0.2 to 27.4 ug, averaging about 2.9 ug.

The authors sequenced patients whose flow cytometry had shown CD8+CD57+ cell expansion. Every patient was diagnosed with severe acquired aplastic anemia. The template used for profiling TCR beta VDJ and CDR3 was genomic DNA. TCRdb passed the reads through MiXCR, listing each CDR3 protein once. Seen here are approximately 300,000 distinct CDR3 sequences, under 60% observed once, and the top ten hold roughly 1.2%. This clonotype was picked up a small number of times. This receptor was taken from a human donor with aplastic anemia. Sequences were obtained from sorted CD4+, CD8+, or CD8+CD57+ T cells (not recorded which) from PBMCs.

The CDR3 loop is CASSPRHANTGELFF. The CDR3 coding sequence is TGTGCCAGCTCACCAAGACACGCCAACACCGGGGAGCTGTTTTTT. The rearrangement uses TRBV18 and TRBJ2-2; no reliable D call. The CDR3 is made up of 15 amino acids. V gave up 2 bases and J gave up 2 bases, with 9 bases separating them. In germline, CDR1 is KGHSH, CDR2 LQKENI.